The rows below give T cell receptor beta chains drawn from one sample of a study of blood T cell repertoires in COVID-19. The assay was immunoSEQ multiplex PCR, and TCRdb's table has in-frame clones only and misses some. This table holds some 93,000 clones, around nine tenths found once. Sequences were obtained from peripheral blood. The source is a man in his sixties with acute or convalescent COVID-19. The CDR3 runs from the conserved cysteine through the conserved F or W. Each record gives: CDR3 length, clone size, D gene, V gene, J gene, CDR3 DNA, CDR3 protein. D genes are given only for firm matches. Clone size is shown for a subset of rows, as once, few, many or a class of expanded clone.

15,NA,TRBD1,TRBV30,TRBJ2-5,TGTGCCTGGAGCCGGGACAGGGGTTTCCAAGAGACCCAGTACTTC,CAWSRDRGFQETQYF
16,NA,TRBD2,TRBV7-6,TRBJ2-1,TGTGCCAGCAGCTTAGGGCCAGGCGGGAGTACGGATGAGCAGTTCTTC,CASSLGPGGSTDEQFF
19,NA,TRBD2,TRBV2,TRBJ2-3,TGTGCCAGCAGTGAAGCGGCTAGCGGGGGGCGCAGTAGCACAGATACGCAGTATTTT,CASSEAASGGRSSTDTQYF
15,NA,TRBD1,TRBV29-1,TRBJ2-5,TGCAGCGTTAGGGGACCGGGACAGGGGAGGGAGACCCAGTACTTC,CSVRGPGQGRETQYF
12,NA,NA,TRBV29-1,TRBJ1-2,TGCAGCGCCAGGGATTCAATAGATGGCTACACCTTC,CSARDSIDGYTF
15,once,NA,TRBV5-4,TRBJ2-1,TGTGCCAGCAGCAGAACGGGGGGCCTTAGGTTTGAGCAGTTCTTC,CASSRTGGLRFEQFF
16,NA,NA,TRBV29-1,TRBJ1-1,TGCAGCGTTGCCTCTATGTACCGACAGGTGAACACTGAAGCTTTCTTT,CSVASMYRQVNTEAFF
14,NA,TRBD2,TRBV3-1/TRBV3-2,TRBJ2-7,TGTGCCAGCAGACCTACTAGCGGGAGTTACGAGCAGTACTTC,CASRPTSGSYEQYF
13,few,TRBD2,TRBV18,TRBJ2-1,TGTGCCAGCTCACCTAGCGGGAGGGGAGAGCAGTTCTTC,CASSPSGRGEQFF
16,few,NA,TRBV4-3,TRBJ1-6,TGCGCCAGCAGCCAAGATCCCGGTGCCGGGAATTCACCCCTCCACTTT,CASSQDPGAGNSPLHF
15,NA,TRBD1,TRBV7-9,TRBJ2-7,TGTGCCAGCAATACCGCCGGGACAGGGAAGGCCGAGCAGTACTTC,CASNTAGTGKAEQYF
13,NA,NA,TRBV5-1,TRBJ2-3,TGCGCCAGCAGCTTGACCCCGGACTACTGGCAGTATTTT,CASSLTPDYWQYF
15,NA,TRBD1,TRBV7-2,TRBJ1-2,TGTGCCAGCAGCTTACTCCCACAGGGGGACTATGGCTACACCTTC,CASSLLPQGDYGYTF
15,NA,TRBD1,TRBV6-5,TRBJ2-3,TGTGCCAGCAGCCGGGACAGGGTCCCCACATATACGCAGTATTTT,CASSRDRVPTYTQYF
12,NA,NA,TRBV29-1,TRBJ1-2,TGCAGCGCACAAGGAGGGACGGATGGCTACACCTTC,CSAQGGTDGYTF
15,NA,NA,TRBV2,TRBJ1-2,TGTGCCAGCAGTCTTGGCTCAGGGTATAACTATGGCTACACCTTC,CASSLGSGYNYGYTF
13,NA,TRBD1,TRBV19,TRBJ2-1,TGTGCCAGTATACAGGGGACGGGAAATGAGCAGTTCTTC,CASIQGTGNEQFF
15,NA,TRBD2,TRBV5-1,TRBJ2-7,TGCGCCAGCAGCTTGTTCCCCCGGGGGGCCTACGAGCAGTACTTC,CASSLFPRGAYEQYF
14,NA,TRBD1,TRBV6-5,TRBJ1-1,TGTGCCAGCAGTCCCGGACAGGGTCGGACTGAAGCTTTCTTT,CASSPGQGRTEAFF
14,NA,NA,TRBV11-2,TRBJ1-2,TGTGCCAGCAGCCCCCAGTTTTGGGGAGGAGGCTACACCTTC,CASSPQFWGGGYTF
15,NA,NA,TRBV19,TRBJ1-1,TGTGCCAGTAGTATAGGGGCAGCCATGAACACTGAAGCTTTCTTT,CASSIGAAMNTEAFF
11,NA,NA,TRBV12-5,TRBJ1-1,TGTGCTAGTGGTTTGGAGGGGCGAGCTTTCTTT,CASGLEGRAFF
14,many,TRBD2,TRBV9,TRBJ2-7,TGTGCCAGCAGCGTCGGTAGCGGGAGCTACGAGCAGTACTTC,CASSVGSGSYEQYF
16,NA,NA,TRBV15,TRBJ2-2,TGTGCCACCAGCAGAGATTTGGCGGCCGGCACCGGGGAGCTGTTTTTT,CATSRDLAAGTGELFF
17,NA,NA,TRBV7-9,TRBJ1-6,TGTGCCAGCAGCCGCACAGGCCTGAGCTCCTATAATTCACCCCTCCACTTT,CASSRTGLSSYNSPLHF
15,NA,NA,TRBV6-5,TRBJ1-1,TGTGCCAGCAGTTACCAGCAAACGTATACAGCTGAAGCTTTCTTT,CASSYQQTYTAEAFF
12,few,NA,TRBV6-6,TRBJ1-1,TGTGCCAGCAGCAGACAGGTTGCTGAAGCTTTCTTT,CASSRQVAEAFF
11,NA,NA,TRBV7-3,TRBJ2-3,TGTGCCAGCGGAGAGCGAAGTACGCAGTATTTT,CASGERSTQYF
14,NA,NA,TRBV6-5,TRBJ1-1,TGTGCCAGCAGTTACCGGAACAGGGTCACTGAAGCTTTCTTT,CASSYRNRVTEAFF
15,NA,TRBD2,TRBV6-5,TRBJ2-1,TGTGCCAGCAGTAGGAGCGGGGGCGCTTACAATGAGCAGTTCTTC,CASSRSGGAYNEQFF
16,NA,NA,TRBV5-4,TRBJ2-1,TGTGCCAGCAGAAAGGGGGGGGCCAGCTCCTACAATGAGCAGTTCTTC,CASRKGGASSYNEQFF
15,NA,TRBD1,TRBV5-5,TRBJ1-2,TGTGCCAGCAGCTTGGAGTCAGGGGGTAACTATGGCTACACCTTC,CASSLESGGNYGYTF
14,NA,NA,TRBV4-1,TRBJ2-5,TGCGCCAGCAGCCAGCCTCGGAGGGGGGGTCCCCAGTACTTC,CASSQPRRGGPQYF
16,NA,TRBD2,TRBV9,TRBJ2-3,TGTGCCAGCAGCGCTACTAGCGGGCCTAGCACAGATACGCAGTATTTT,CASSATSGPSTDTQYF
17,NA,TRBD2,TRBV20-1,TRBJ2-3,TGCAGTGCTAGTCCCCGGGGGGGAGGGACAAGCACAGATACGCAGTATTTT,CSASPRGGGTSTDTQYF
14,few,NA,TRBV4-1,TRBJ2-2,TGCGCCAGCAGCCAAGTCCAGGGCACCGGGGAGCTGTTTTTT,CASSQVQGTGELFF
16,NA,NA,TRBV7-6,TRBJ1-4,TGTGCCAGCAGTCGGGCCAGGGTACCAACTAATGAAAAACTGTTTTTT,CASSRARVPTNEKLFF
12,NA,NA,TRBV2,TRBJ1-2,TGTGCCAGCAACGACAGAAATTATGGCTACACCTTC,CASNDRNYGYTF
16,NA,NA,TRBV27,TRBJ2-3,TGTGCCAGCAGACCCGGGGTCTTCGCGGACACAGATACGCAGTATTTT,CASRPGVFADTDTQYF
16,NA,TRBD1,TRBV6-2/TRBV6-3,TRBJ2-7,TGTGCCAGCAGTTACTCGATTCCGGACAGGGTCTACGAGCAGTACTTC,CASSYSIPDRVYEQYF
18,NA,TRBD1,TRBV7-9,TRBJ2-3,TGTGCCAGCAGCTCCCCCGCCGGGACAGGGAGGATAGTAGATACGCAGTATTTT,CASSSPAGTGRIVDTQYF
15,NA,NA,TRBV5-1,TRBJ2-3,TGCGCCAGCAGCTTGGCGGCCAGGGGGAGGGATACGCAGTATTTT,CASSLAARGRDTQYF
13,once,NA,TRBV19,TRBJ2-3,TGTGCCAGTACCGAGGGGGGCACAGATACGCAGTATTTT,CASTEGGTDTQYF
11,NA,NA,TRBV15,TRBJ2-1,TGTGCCACCAGCCCCGGGAATGAGCAGTTCTTC,CATSPGNEQFF
16,NA,TRBD1,TRBV5-1,TRBJ1-3,TGCGCCAGCAGCTTGCCCCAGGGGGAGGCTGGAAACACCATATATTTT,CASSLPQGEAGNTIYF
16,NA,TRBD1,TRBV19,TRBJ1-1,TGTGCCAGTAGTACCAGCAGGGGGCGGATGAACACTGAAGCTTTCTTT,CASSTSRGRMNTEAFF
11,few,NA,TRBV30,TRBJ2-7,TGTGCCTGGAGTGCAGCCTACGAGCAGTACTTC,CAWSAAYEQYF
16,NA,TRBD2,TRBV3-1/TRBV3-2,TRBJ2-2,TGTGCCAGCAGCCAAATAGCGGGAGGCGGCACCGGGGAGCTGTTTTTT,CASSQIAGGGTGELFF
11,NA,NA,TRBV30,TRBJ1-2,TGTGCCTGGTCTACTAACTATGGCTACACCTTC,CAWSTNYGYTF
15,NA,NA,TRBV5-5,TRBJ1-3,TGTGCCAGCACCCGCGGAGCGAATTCTGGAAACACCATATATTTT,CASTRGANSGNTIYF
12,NA,NA,TRBV10-3,TRBJ1-6,TGTGCCATCAGTGCAGGGCCGGCACCCCTCCACTTT,CAISAGPAPLHF
14,NA,TRBD1,TRBV4-1,TRBJ2-7,TGCGCCAGCAGCCTCCGGGACAGAGCCTACGAGCAGTACTTC,CASSLRDRAYEQYF
16,NA,NA,TRBV30,TRBJ2-1,TGTGCCTGGAGTGTTGGTGGGCAGGGGAGCCGCAATGAGCAGTTCTTC,CAWSVGGQGSRNEQFF
15,NA,TRBD2,TRBV6-2/TRBV6-3,TRBJ2-3,TGTGCCAGCAGTCGACTAGCAGTCAGCACAGATACGCAGTATTTT,CASSRLAVSTDTQYF
19,NA,TRBD1,TRBV9,TRBJ1-3,TGTGCCAGCAGCACCCCGGGACAGGGGATCCAAAGCTCTGGAAACACCATATATTTT,CASSTPGQGIQSSGNTIYF
17,once,TRBD2,TRBV19,TRBJ2-1,TGTGCCAGTATCCGACGGACTAGCGGCCCACGACCGGATGAGCAGTTCTTC,CASIRRTSGPRPDEQFF
16,NA,NA,TRBV7-9,TRBJ1-4,TGTGCCAGCAGCTTCGAAGAGTCAGAGGCGATAGGAAAACTGTTTTTT,CASSFEESEAIGKLFF